Sequencing of this T cell receptor (beta chain) was carried out in a study of blood T cell repertoires in COVID-19. This CDR3 has 13 amino acids. The germline CDR1 and CDR2 sequences are GTSNPN and SVGIG (reference sequence). V was clipped by 6 bases and J by 6 bases; unmatched bases: 6. Per the original methods: The assay estimated nucleated cells by amplifying reference gene primers. TCRdb's table, derived via immunoSEQ multiplex PCR, lists solely in-frame clones and lacks some. V and J calls and clone size are those listed in that table; D and trimming were worked out from the DNA. The profile shows 300,000 to 350,000 clones, about 89% of them singletons.

The receptor was isolated from a woman between 50 and 59 years old with COVID-19, enrolled during active disease. The chain joins TRBV30 to TRBJ1-5; the match to TRBD1 covers 9 bases. The specimen was peripheral blood. CDR3 sequence reads: CACNRGLRQPQHF. The CDR3 DNA sequence: TGTGCCTGTAACAGGGGGCTGCGTCAGCCCCAGCATTTT. The entire variable domain, with the rest obtained from reference TRBV30 and TRBJ1-5, is as follows: SQTIHQWPATLVQPVGSPLSLECTVEGTSNPNLYWYRQAAGRGLQLLFYSVGIGQISSEVPQNLSASRPQDRQFILSSKKLLLSDSGFYLCACNRGLRQPQHFGDGTRLSIL.